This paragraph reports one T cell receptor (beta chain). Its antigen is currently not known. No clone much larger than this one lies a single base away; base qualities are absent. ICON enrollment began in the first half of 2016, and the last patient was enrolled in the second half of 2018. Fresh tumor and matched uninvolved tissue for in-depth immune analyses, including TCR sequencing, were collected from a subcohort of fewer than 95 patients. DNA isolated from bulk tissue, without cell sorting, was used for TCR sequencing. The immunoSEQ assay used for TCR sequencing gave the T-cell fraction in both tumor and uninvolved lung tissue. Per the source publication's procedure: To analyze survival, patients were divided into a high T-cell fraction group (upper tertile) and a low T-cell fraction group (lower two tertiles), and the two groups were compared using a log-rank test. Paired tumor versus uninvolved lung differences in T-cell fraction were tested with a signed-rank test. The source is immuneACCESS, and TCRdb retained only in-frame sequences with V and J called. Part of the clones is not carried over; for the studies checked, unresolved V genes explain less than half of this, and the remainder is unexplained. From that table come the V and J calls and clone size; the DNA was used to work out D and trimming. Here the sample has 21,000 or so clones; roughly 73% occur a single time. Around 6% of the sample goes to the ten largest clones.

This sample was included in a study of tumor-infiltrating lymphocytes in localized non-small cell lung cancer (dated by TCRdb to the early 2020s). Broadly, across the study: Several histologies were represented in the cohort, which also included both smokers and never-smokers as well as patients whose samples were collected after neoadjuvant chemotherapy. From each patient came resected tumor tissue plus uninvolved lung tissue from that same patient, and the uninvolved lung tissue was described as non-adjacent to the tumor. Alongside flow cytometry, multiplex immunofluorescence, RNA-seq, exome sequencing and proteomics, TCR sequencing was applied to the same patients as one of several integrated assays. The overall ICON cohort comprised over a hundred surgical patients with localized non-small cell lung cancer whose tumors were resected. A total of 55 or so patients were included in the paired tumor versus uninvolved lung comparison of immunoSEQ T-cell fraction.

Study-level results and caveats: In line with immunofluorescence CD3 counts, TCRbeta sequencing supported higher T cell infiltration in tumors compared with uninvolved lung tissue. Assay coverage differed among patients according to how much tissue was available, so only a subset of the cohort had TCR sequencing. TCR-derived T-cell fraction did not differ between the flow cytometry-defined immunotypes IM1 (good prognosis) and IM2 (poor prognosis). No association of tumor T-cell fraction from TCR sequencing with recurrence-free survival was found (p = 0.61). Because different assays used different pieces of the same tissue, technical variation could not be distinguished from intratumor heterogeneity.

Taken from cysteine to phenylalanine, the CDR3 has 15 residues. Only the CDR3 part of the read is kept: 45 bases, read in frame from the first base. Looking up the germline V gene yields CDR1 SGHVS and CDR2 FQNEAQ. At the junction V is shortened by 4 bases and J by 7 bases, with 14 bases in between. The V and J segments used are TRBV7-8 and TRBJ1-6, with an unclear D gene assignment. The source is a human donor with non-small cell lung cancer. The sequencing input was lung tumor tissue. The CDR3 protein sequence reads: CASSWELTQNSPLHF. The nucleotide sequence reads TGTGCCAGCAGCTGGGAACTCACCCAAAATTCACCCCTCCACTTT.